Below are 5 T cell receptor beta chains sequenced from a single sample in a study of regulatory T cells in long-lasting Graves disease. iRepertoire HTBI primers and Arm-PCR of CDR3 regions built TCR beta libraries. TCRdb used MiXCR to reprocess the multiplex PCR reads, holding one entry per CDR3 protein. This sample carries some 350,000 distinct CDR3 sequences, roughly 16% of them seen once, and the ten largest clones take around 21%. Time point given: newly diagnosed GD, antithyroid drugs for less than 3 months. Preparation of the TCR library used RNA extracted from PBMCs. The sample was also reused in another study, on T cells in Graves' hyperthyroidism and ophthalmopathy.

The material sequenced was peripheral blood mononuclear cells (PBMCs), taken at new diagnosis, from a patient treated with antithyroid drugs. The receptors were gathered from a woman younger than 35 with Graves disease.

This clonotype was recorded at least ten times. J is TRBJ2-1 and V is TRBV4-1, with TRBD1 as a possible D gene (5 bases). The germline V gene has CDR1 MGHRA and CDR2 YSYEKL. The CDR3 consists of 14 residues. V gave up 0 bases and J gave up 6 bases, with 9 bases separating them. CDR3 nucleotide sequence: TGCGCCAGCAGCCAAGAGTTGACAGTCAATGAGCAGTTCTTC. It codes for CASSQELTVNEQFF.

Note on this clonotype: Being one base from a much bigger clone, this may be a read error. This sequence joins TRBV28 and TRBJ2-2; no reliable D call. This CDR3 has 14 amino acids. Per the germline V gene, CDR1 is MDHEN and CDR2 is SYDVKM. The V and J ends lost 6 bases and 3 bases respectively, with 11 bases between them. The CDR3 protein is CASRLSGYTGELFF. The CDR3 DNA sequence: TGTGCCAGCAGACTATCAGGTTACACCGGGGAGCTGTTTTTT.

Ten or more counts support this clonotype. The chain is built from TRBV20-1 and TRBJ1-1; D gene ambiguous. Between the trimmed V and J ends, which lost 8 bases and 1 base, there was a span of 17 bases. The CDR3 runs 14 residues. Germline V gives CDR1 DFQATT, CDR2 SNEGSKA (reference sequence). In DNA, the CDR3 is TGCAGTCCAAAATCCGGGAACAGGAACACTGAAGCTTTCTTT. Translated, it gives CSPKSGNRNTEAFF.

On this clonotype: One junction end disagrees with the germline gene, perhaps due to a read error. The rearrangement joins TRBV5-1 to TRBJ2-1, with 11 bases that match TRBD2. The CDR3 spans 14 residues. The germline V gene has CDR1 SGHRS and CDR2 YFSETQ. The CDR3 spells CATSTSGSRNEQFF. The CDR3 coding sequence is TGCGCCACCAGCACTAGCGGGAGTAGGAATGAGCAGTTCTTC.

The chain employs TRBV5-1 and TRBJ2-5; no clear D. V lost 6 bases and J 0 bases, leaving 12 bases between the germline ends. Germline V gene data show CDR1 as SGHRS and CDR2 as YFSETQ. This CDR3 comprises 14 residues. Written as DNA, the CDR3 is TGCGCCAGCATCCTGGGTTCGTACCAAGAGACCCAGTACTTC. Translation gives CASILGSYQETQYF.